This T cell receptor beta chain was sequenced for a study of T cells after yellow fever vaccination (dated by TCRdb to between 2018 and 2020). In terms of the full investigation: Libraries from fractions with low cell numbers were prepared with the SMART-Seq v4 Ultra Low Input RNA kit. To follow T-cell clones before and after primary and booster YFV17D yellow fever vaccination, bulk TCR alpha and beta repertoires were sequenced over time. The cohort comprised two healthy male donors, one aged 18 to 29 and one aged 30 to 40 years. Bulk PBMC replicates and cell subsets were isolated from blood drawn at multiple timepoints before and after both primary and secondary immunization. The investigation overall reported the following: A small share of clonotypes occurred in both CD4 and CD8 compartments, likely arising from convergent recombination. Most clones expanded after primary vaccination (almost 98% of CD4 and around nine tenths of CD8) were re-detected after the booster, suggesting that broad memory maintenance occurred. The study included only a couple of donors, which limits how far the findings can be generalized. The secondary T-cell response was found to be weaker but faster than the primary response, with a peak reached on day 5 rather than on day 15. Computational filtering was required because FACS-sorted repertoires could contain abundant contaminating clonotypes from the bulk population.

TCR cDNA was synthesized by 5'RACE template switching, which introduced a universal primer site and unique molecular identifiers. Priming for cDNA synthesis came from both the TCR alpha and TCR beta constant segments. Library amplification used two PCR steps, and the second PCR step added sample barcodes and sequencing adapters. Sequencing of the libraries was done on either Illumina HiSeq 2500 (2x100 bp) or NovaSeq (2x150 bp). From the authors' description of their analysis: MIGEC handled demultiplexing of reads and collapsing into UMI consensus sequences, while MiXCR performed V(D)J alignment. Vaccine-responding clonotypes were identified with edgeR using replicate PBMC samples, with FDR below 0.01 and a log2 fold change above 5 up to day 15 being required. Bulk clonotypes were assigned CD4 or CD8 identity according to which sequenced CD4 or CD8 repertoire held them at higher abundance. TCRdb applied fastp at Q25 and MiXCR to the public reads, then kept only in-frame beta chains. Rows with a matching CDR3 protein are joined into one entry that keeps the most common DNA and genes. TCRdb's processing, not the study's, gives the V and J calls here. A total of 300,000 to 400,000 distinct CDR3 sequences appear in this sample, 8.5% to 9% of them only once. The leading ten clones occupy around 17% of the sample.

The treatment or condition label corresponds to: live attenuated yellow fever vaccine strain. At every blood-draw timepoint, two biological replicates of bulk PBMCs were collected. A standard Ficoll-Paque protocol was used to isolate PBMCs from peripheral blood. RNA was extracted with TriZol from bulk PBMCs, CD4 and CD8 fractions, and dextramer-positive and dextramer-negative fractions. At the junction V is shortened by 7 bases and J by 2 bases, with 18 bases in between. The CDR3 covers 16 residues, taking in both the cysteine and the phenylalanine. The kept DNA is CDR3 alone, 48 bases in frame from the first base. According to the germline V gene (reference sequence), CDR1 reads DFQATT and CDR2 reads SNEGSKA. This clonotype occurred once. Which antigen it targets is not known. No quality values exist for individual bases; no much larger clone is one base distant. A single read offers scant evidence.

This TCR was sampled from a man between 18 and 35 years old who received the YFV17D yellow fever vaccine. The sample here was PBMCs, taken on the day of the first yellow fever vaccination. The sequence joins TRBV20-1 to TRBJ2-6, with the D segment identity uncertain. DNA sequence: TGCAGTGTTCCTGGGGTGTATTTTACTGGGGCCAACGTCCTGACTTTC. Its protein reads: CSVPGVYFTGANVLTF.